This paragraph covers one TCR beta chain sequence. Its antigen is unidentified. Germline-derived CDR1 and CDR2 are SGHRS and YFSETQ. CDR3 length equals 14 residues. V shed 0 bases, J shed 11 bases, and the junction held 5 bases outside the gene matches. This entry is derived from a study of cytomegalovirus exposure and HLA in healthy donors. Regarding the study as a whole: Rarity characterized most TCR sequences, yet some public TCRs appeared in many donors. Sequencing probably produced one cluster of sequence variants that were highly shared.

The PCR contained 60 Vbeta and 13 Jbeta primers. How the authors handled the data: In a later analysis, the count reached 80 million or so unique TCR beta chains, with roughly 12 million shared. Assay used: immunoSEQ multiplex PCR; TCRdb lists only in-frame clones, some missing. V, J and clone size are those of that table, while D and trimming were read from the DNA. The sample contains about 110,000 clones, 65% to 85% of which appear only once. The chain links TRBV5-1 to TRBJ1-4; 9 nucleotides agree with TRBD1. The clonotype comes from a man aged 30 to 45 in good health and CMV-seronegative. The sequenced material came from PBMCs. The CDR3 protein is CASSLEIQGAKLFF. The CDR3 nucleotides read TGCGCCAGCAGCTTGGAAATACAGGGGGCGAAACTGTTTTTT. Full variable domain (outside the CDR3, taken from reference TRBV5-1 and TRBJ1-4): KAGVTQTPRYLIKTRGQQVTLSCSPISGHRSVSWYQQTPGQGLQFLFEYFSETQRNKGNFPGRFSGRQFSNSRSEMNVSTLELGDSALYLCASSLEIQGAKLFFGSGTQLSVL.